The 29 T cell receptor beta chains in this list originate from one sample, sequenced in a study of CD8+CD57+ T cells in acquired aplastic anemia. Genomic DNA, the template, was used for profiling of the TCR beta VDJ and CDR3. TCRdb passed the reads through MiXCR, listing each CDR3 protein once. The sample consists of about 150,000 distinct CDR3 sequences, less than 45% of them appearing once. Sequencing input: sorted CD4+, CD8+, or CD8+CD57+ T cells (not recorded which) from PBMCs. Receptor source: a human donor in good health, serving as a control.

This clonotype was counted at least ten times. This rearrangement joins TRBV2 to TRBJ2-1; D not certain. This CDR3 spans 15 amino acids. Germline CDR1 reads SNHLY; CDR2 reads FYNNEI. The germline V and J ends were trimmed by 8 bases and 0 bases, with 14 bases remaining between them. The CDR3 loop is CASQESSSSYNEQFF. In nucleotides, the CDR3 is TGTGCCAGCCAGGAGAGTTCCAGCTCCTACAATGAGCAGTTCTTC. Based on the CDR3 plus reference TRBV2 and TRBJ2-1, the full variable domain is EPEVTQTPSHQVTQMGQEVILRCVPISNHLYFYWYRQILGQKVEFLVSFYNNEISEKSEIFDDQFSVERPDGSNFTLKIRSTKLEDSAMYFCASQESSSSYNEQFFGPGTRLTVL.

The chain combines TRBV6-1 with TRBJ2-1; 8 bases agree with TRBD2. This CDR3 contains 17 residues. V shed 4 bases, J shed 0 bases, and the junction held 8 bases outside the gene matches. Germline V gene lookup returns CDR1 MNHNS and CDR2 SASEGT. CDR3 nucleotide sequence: TGTGCCAGCAGTGCGATACAAAGCGGGAGCTCCTACAATGAGCAGTTCTTC. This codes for CASSAIQSGSSYNEQFF.

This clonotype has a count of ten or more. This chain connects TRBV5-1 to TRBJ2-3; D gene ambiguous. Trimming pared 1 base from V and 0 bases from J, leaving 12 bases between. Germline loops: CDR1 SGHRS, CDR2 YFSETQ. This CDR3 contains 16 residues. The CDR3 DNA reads TGCGCCAGCAGCTTGCCTTCTCGAACCAGCACAGATACGCAGTATTTT. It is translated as CASSLPSRTSTDTQYF.

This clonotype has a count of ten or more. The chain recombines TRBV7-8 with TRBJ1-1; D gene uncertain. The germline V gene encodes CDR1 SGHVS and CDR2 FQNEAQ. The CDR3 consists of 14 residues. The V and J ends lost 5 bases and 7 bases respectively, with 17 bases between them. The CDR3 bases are TGTGCCAGCAGCCAAACCCACCGGGAACTTGAAGCTTTCTTT. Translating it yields CASSQTHRELEAFF.

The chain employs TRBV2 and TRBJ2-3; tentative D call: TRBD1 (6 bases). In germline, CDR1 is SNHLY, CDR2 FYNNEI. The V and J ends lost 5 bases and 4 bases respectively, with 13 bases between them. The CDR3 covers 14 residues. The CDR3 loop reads CASSLFEGADTQYF. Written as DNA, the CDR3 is TGTGCCAGCAGTCTATTCGAGGGGGCAGATACGCAGTATTTT.

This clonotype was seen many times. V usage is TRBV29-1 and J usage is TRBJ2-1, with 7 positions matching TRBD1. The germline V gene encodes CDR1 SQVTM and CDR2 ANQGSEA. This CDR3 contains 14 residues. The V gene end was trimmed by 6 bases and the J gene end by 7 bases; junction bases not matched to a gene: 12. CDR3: CSVGLIQGRNEQFF. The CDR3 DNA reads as TGCAGCGTCGGCCTAATACAGGGGCGGAATGAGCAGTTCTTC.

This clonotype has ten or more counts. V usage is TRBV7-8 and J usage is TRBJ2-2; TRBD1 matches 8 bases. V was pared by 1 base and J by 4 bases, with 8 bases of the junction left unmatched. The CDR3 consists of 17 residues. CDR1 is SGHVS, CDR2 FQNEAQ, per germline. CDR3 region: CASSLVRRGLGTGELFF. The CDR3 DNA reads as TGTGCCAGCAGCTTAGTACGCAGGGGGCTAGGCACCGGGGAGCTGTTTTTT.

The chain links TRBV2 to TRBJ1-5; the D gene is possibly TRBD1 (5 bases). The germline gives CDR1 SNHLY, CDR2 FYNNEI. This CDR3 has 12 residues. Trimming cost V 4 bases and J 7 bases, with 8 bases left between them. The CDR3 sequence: CASSGGSQPQHF. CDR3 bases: TGTGCCAGCAGTGGGGGGTCCCAGCCCCAGCATTTT.

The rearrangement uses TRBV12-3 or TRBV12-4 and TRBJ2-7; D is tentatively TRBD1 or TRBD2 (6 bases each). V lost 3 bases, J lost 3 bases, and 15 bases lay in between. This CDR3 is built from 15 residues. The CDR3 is CASSLRAGGSYEQYF. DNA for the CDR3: TGTGCCAGCAGTTTGAGGGCCGGGGGCAGCTACGAGCAGTACTTC.

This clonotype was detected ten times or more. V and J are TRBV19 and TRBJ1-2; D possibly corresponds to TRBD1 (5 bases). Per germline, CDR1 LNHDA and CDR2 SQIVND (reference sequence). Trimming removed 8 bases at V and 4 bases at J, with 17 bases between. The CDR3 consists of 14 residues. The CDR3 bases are TGTGCCAGTTTGTCGTGGACATCGCTCTATGGCTACACCTTC. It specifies CASLSWTSLYGYTF.

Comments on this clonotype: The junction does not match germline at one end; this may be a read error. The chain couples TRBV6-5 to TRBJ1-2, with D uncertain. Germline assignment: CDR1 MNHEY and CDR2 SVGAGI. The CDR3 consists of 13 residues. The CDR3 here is CASSYSETNGYAF. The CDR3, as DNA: TGTGCCAGCAGTTACTCTGAGACAAATGGCTACGCCTTC.

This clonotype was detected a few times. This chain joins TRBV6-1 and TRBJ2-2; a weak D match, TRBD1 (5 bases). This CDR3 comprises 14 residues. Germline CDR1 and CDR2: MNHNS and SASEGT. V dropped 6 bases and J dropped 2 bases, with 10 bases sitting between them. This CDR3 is CASRQETNTGELFF. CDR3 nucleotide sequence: TGTGCCAGCAGACAGGAGACAAACACCGGGGAGCTGTTTTTT.

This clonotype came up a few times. CDR3 coding DNA: TGTGCCAGCTCAGGGGGTCCCACCGGGGAGCTGTTTTTT. Translation: CASSGGPTGELFF. V and J are TRBV27 and TRBJ2-2; 7 bases map to TRBD1. The V and J ends lost 8 bases and 4 bases, in that order; junction bases with no gene match: 4. CDR3 length: 13 residues. Germline assignment: CDR1 MNHEY and CDR2 SMNVEV (reference sequence).

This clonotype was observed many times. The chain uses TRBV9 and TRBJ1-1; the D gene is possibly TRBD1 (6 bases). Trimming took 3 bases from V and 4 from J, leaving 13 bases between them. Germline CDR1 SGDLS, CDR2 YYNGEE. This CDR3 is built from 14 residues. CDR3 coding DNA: TGTGCCAGCAGCGCAGATCAGGGGTTCACTGAAGCTTTCTTT. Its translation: CASSADQGFTEAFF.

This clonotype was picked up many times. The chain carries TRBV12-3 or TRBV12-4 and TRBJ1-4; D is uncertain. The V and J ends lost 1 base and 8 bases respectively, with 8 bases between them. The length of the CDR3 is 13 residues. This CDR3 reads CASSLGTAEKLFF. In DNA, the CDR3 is TGTGCCAGCAGTTTAGGTACTGCGGAAAAACTGTTTTTT.

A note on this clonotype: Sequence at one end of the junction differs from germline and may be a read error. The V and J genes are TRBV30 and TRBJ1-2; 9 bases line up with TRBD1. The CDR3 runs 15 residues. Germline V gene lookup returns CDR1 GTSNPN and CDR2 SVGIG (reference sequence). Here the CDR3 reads CAWAGGQGSNYGHTF. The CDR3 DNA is TGTGCCTGGGCCGGGGGACAGGGTTCTAACTATGGCCACACCTTC.

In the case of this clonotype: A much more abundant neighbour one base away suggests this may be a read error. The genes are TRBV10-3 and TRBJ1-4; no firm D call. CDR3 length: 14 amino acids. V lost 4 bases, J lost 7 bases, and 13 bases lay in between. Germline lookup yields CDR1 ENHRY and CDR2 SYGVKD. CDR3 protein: CAISGSSPAEKLFF. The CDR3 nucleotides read TGTGCCATCAGTGGATCCTCCCCGGCTGAAAAACTGTTTTTT.

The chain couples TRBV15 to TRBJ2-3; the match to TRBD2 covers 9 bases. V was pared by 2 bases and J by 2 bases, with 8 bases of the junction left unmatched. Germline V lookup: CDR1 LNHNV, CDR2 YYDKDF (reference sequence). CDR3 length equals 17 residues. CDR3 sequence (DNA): TGTGCCACCAGCAGATCCATGACTAGCGGCCACACAGATACGCAGTATTTT. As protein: CATSRSMTSGHTDTQYF.

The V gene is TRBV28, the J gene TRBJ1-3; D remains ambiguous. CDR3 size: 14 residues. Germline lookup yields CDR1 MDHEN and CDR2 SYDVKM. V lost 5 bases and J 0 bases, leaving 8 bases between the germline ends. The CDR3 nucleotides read TGTGCCAGCAGTCAGACAAACTCTGGAAACACCATATATTTT. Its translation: CASSQTNSGNTIYF.

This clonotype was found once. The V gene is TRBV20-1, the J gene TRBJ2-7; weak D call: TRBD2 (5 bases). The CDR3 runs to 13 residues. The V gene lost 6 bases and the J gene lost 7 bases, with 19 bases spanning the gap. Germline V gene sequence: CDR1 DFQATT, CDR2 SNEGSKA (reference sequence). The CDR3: CSASRGGPGEQYF. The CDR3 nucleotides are TGCAGTGCCTCCCGGGGTGGGCCGGGTGAGCAGTACTTC.

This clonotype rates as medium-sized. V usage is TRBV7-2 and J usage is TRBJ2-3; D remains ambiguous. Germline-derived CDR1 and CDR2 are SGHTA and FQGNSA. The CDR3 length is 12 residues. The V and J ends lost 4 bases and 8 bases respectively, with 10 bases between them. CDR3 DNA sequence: TGTGCCAGCAGCTCGTCTCTGGCTACGCAGTATTTT. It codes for CASSSSLATQYF.

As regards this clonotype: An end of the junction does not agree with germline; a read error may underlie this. DNA of the CDR3: TGTGCCAGCAGTGGAAGTACGTCGGGGGGCGAGCAGTACTTC. It yields the protein CASSGSTSGGEQYF. The gene calls are TRBV24-1 and TRBJ2-7, with 7 bases matching TRBD2. The germline V gene encodes CDR1 KGHDR and CDR2 SFDVKD. This CDR3 has 14 amino acids.

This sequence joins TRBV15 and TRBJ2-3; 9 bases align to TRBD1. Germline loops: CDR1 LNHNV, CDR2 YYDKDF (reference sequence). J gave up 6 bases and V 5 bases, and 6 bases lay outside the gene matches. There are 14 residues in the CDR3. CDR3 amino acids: CATSPGQGGDTQYF. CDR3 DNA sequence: TGTGCCACCAGCCCGGGACAGGGAGGCGATACGCAGTATTTT.

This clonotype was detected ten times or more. Written as DNA, the CDR3 is TGTGCCAGCAGTTTCGGGGGCGCGGTCGGCAATCAGCCCCAGCATTTT. It codes for CASSFGGAVGNQPQHF. The chain joins TRBV12-3 or TRBV12-4 to TRBJ1-5, with a tentative D call TRBD1 (6 bases). The V end was cut by 3 bases, the J end by 2 bases, with 14 bases between. The CDR3 totals 16 residues.

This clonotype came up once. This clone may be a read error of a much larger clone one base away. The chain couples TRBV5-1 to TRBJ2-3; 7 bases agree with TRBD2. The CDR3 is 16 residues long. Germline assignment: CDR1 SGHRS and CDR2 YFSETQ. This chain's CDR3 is CANSLYSGGSTDTQYF. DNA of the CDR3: TGCGCCAACAGCTTGTATTCGGGGGGAAGCACAGATACGCAGTATTTT.

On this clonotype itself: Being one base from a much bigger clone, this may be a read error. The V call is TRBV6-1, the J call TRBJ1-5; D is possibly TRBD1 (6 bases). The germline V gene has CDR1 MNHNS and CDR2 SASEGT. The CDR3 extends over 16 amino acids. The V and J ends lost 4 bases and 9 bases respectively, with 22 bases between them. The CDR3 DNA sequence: TGTGCCAGCAGTGTGTTAGGACAGTGGGCTGGGCGGCCCCAGCATTTT. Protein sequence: CASSVLGQWAGRPQHF.

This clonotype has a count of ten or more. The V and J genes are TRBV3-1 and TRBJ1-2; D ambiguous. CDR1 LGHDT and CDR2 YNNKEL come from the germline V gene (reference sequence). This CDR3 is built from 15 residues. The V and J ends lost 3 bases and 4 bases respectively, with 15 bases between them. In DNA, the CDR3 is TGTGCCAGCAGCCACCGGTCGAAACCCATCTATGGCTACACCTTC. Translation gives CASSHRSKPIYGYTF.

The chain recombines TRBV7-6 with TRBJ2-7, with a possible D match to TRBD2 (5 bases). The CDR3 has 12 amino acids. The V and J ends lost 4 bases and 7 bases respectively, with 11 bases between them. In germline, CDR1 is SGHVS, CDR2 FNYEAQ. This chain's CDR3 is CASSWTFGEQYF. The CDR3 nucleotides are TGTGCCAGCAGCTGGACTTTTGGAGAGCAGTACTTC.

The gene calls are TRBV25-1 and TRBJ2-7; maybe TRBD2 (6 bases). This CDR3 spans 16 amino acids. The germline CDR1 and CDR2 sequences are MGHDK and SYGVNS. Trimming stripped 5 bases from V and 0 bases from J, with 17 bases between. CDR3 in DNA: TGTGCCAGCAGTTACTCGAGGATAGCGGCCTCCTACGAGCAGTACTTC. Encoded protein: CASSYSRIAASYEQYF.